This TCR beta chain was sequenced for a study of control samples from healthy donors and cancer patients. This clone was recorded a few times. Profiling relied on immunoSEQ multiplex PCR, and the TCRdb table lists in-frame clones only, not all of them. The sample has 84,000 or so clones; approximately 82% are singletons. CDR3 length: 14 amino acids. V lost 7 bases, J lost 5 bases, and 17 bases lay in between. Germline V gives CDR1 MDHEN, CDR2 SYDVKM. Material: PBMCs. V gene TRBV28 combines with J gene TRBJ1-2; D might be TRBD1 (6 bases). The TCR originated in a man aged 60 to 75 with head and neck cancer. Here the CDR3 DNA reads TGTGCCAGCATCCCCGGAGGCCAGGGGTATGGCTACACCTTC. This translates into CASIPGGQGYGYTF.